One and the same sample provided the 13 T cell receptor beta chains below, sequenced in a study of T cells in Graves' hyperthyroidism and ophthalmopathy (dated by TCRdb to the late 2010s). Libraries were made using multiplex PCR. Sequenced on an Illumina HiSeq 2000. The TCR beta CDR3 regions were amplified from RNA transcripts. The first round of RT-PCR for the TCR CDR3 was performed with the HTBI primer set and the Qiagen OneStep RT-PCR kit. TCRdb took the public reads, trimmed them with fastp at Q25, ran MiXCR for clone calling and kept in-frame beta chains. Merged by CDR3 protein, the rows form single entries marked with the most common genes and DNA. For this sample there are over 550,000 distinct CDR3 sequences; about a sixth appear just once. The ten top clones hold about 18% of the sample. The specimen sequenced was blood. The receptor set was obtained from a woman aged 18-35 years with Graves' hyperthyroidism.

In its sample, this clonotype was seen a few times. The chain recombines TRBV4-1 with TRBJ1-1, with D uncertain. Germline V gene sequence: CDR1 MGHRA, CDR2 YSYEKL. Trimming took off 2 bases at V and 1 base at J, with 8 bases between the two ends. The CDR3 spans 14 residues. The CDR3 DNA sequence: TGCGCCAGCAGCCAACAGGCCCGGAACACTGAAGCTTTCTTT. It translates to CASSQQARNTEAFF.

Worth noting for this clonotype: A read error may explain this, as a much larger clone is one base away. CDR3 residues: CASSFCTGELFF. DNA of the CDR3: TGTGCCAGCAGTTTCTGCACCGGGGAGCTGTTTTTT. The chain employs TRBV27 and TRBJ2-2; D remains ambiguous. The CDR3 covers 12 residues. Germline V gene sequence: CDR1 MNHEY, CDR2 SMNVEV (reference sequence). Deletions cut 3 bases from V and 4 bases from J, with 3 bases between.

This clonotype was found many times. V gene TRBV10-3 combines with J gene TRBJ2-3, with D possibly being TRBD2 (5 bases). Germline V gives CDR1 ENHRY, CDR2 SYGVKD. V was shortened by 5 bases and J by 6 bases, with 33 bases between the two germline ends. The CDR3 runs 20 residues. In DNA, the CDR3 is TGTGCCATCAGTACCGAGGACGTTGGAGGACCCCAATTGTCTGTCGATACGCAGTATTTT. Encoded protein: CAISTEDVGGPQLSVDTQYF.

The table lists this clonotype with many counts. This chain connects TRBV7-9 to TRBJ2-7; D unresolved. CDR1 and CDR2 from the germline V gene are SEHNR and FQNEAQ (reference sequence). V was clipped by 6 bases and J by 1 base, with 16 bases between them. This CDR3 region has 15 residues. The CDR3 here is CASSPGRRWSYEQYF. The CDR3 DNA follows: TGTGCCAGCAGTCCAGGACGACGGTGGTCCTACGAGCAGTACTTC.

This clonotype was seen many times. The genes are TRBV5-1 and TRBJ1-1, with a tentative D call TRBD1 (5 bases). Between the trimmed V and J ends, which lost 3 bases and 0 bases, there was a span of 15 bases. The CDR3 runs to 16 residues. CDR1 is SGHRS, CDR2 YFSETQ, per germline. The CDR3: CASSSGTDHLNTEAFF. The CDR3 nucleotides are TGCGCCAGCAGCTCCGGGACGGATCATTTGAACACTGAAGCTTTCTTT.

This rearrangement joins TRBV6-1 to TRBJ2-1; D unclear. Germline loops: CDR1 MNHNS, CDR2 SASEGT. This CDR3 region has 14 residues. V was trimmed by 5 bases and J by 5 bases, leaving 13 bases between them. CDR3 in DNA: TGTGCCAGCAGTTATTTGCGGAAGGACAATGAGCAGTTCTTC. Translated, it gives CASSYLRKDNEQFF.

This clonotype was counted a few times. The chain's CDR3 is CSASSVSGNTIYF. As DNA, the CDR3 is TGCAGTGCTAGTTCTGTCTCTGGAAACACCATATATTTT. The chain recombines TRBV20-1 with TRBJ1-3; the D is unclear. Germline V CDR1 and CDR2: DFQATT, SNEGSKA (reference sequence). Between the trimmed V and J ends, which lost 3 bases and 0 bases, there was a span of 6 bases. CDR3 length equals 13 residues.

This clonotype came up many times. The rearrangement uses TRBV18 and TRBJ1-1; perhaps TRBD1 as D (5 bases). V lost 0 bases and J lost 0, with 8 bases in between. Germline CDR1 and CDR2: KGHSH and LQKENI. This CDR3 region has 15 residues. CDR3 amino acids: CASSPPGRLNTEAFF. The CDR3 coding sequence is TGTGCCAGCTCACCACCGGGACGGTTGAACACTGAAGCTTTCTTT.

This chain's CDR3 is CASSPHGEATTEAFF. CDR3 DNA sequence: TGTGCCAGCAGTCCTCATGGGGAGGCAACGACTGAAGCTTTCTTT. The chain links TRBV27 to TRBJ1-1; no reliable D call. This CDR3 region has 15 residues. Trimming pared 5 bases from V and 5 bases from J, leaving 18 bases between. CDR1 and CDR2 from the germline V gene are MNHEY and SMNVEV (reference sequence).

This clonotype has ten or more counts. This sequence joins TRBV7-2 and TRBJ2-1; no reliable D call. The germline V gene encodes CDR1 SGHTA and CDR2 FQGNSA. Trimming left V 1 base short and J 8 bases short, with 6 bases between. The CDR3 loop spans 12 amino acids. The CDR3 DNA follows: TGTGCCAGCAGCTTAGAACGGTATGAGCAGTTCTTC. Amino acids: CASSLERYEQFF.

A remark on this clonotype: A much larger clone sits a single nucleotide away, making a read error possible. The V call is TRBV30, the J call TRBJ1-1; D is possibly TRBD1 (5 bases). Germline CDR1 and CDR2: GTSNPN and SVGIG (reference sequence). The CDR3 is 12 amino acids. Here the CDR3 DNA reads TGTGCCTGGAGCATACGGGGGACTGAAGATTTCTTT. Encoded protein: CAWSIRGTEDFF.

The V call is TRBV6-5, the J call TRBJ1-2; 9 bases line up with TRBD1. Unmatched junction bases numbered 2, after V lost 1 base and J lost 8 bases. The CDR3 totals 13 residues. CDR1 and CDR2 from the germline V gene are MNHEY and SVGAGI. Written as DNA, the CDR3 is TGTGCCAGCAGTTACTTACAGGGGGCGGGCTACACCTTC. Protein sequence: CASSYLQGAGYTF.

Here the CDR3 DNA reads TGCGCCAGCAGCCAGGCCGGCAGGGGTTGGGACGAGCAGTACTTC. This sequence encodes CASSQAGRGWDEQYF. The chain has TRBV4-3 and TRBJ2-7; TRBD1 is a possible D gene (6 bases). Germline CDR1 LGHNA, CDR2 YSLEER. This CDR3 has 15 amino acids. Trimming left V 3 bases short and J 5 bases short, with 17 bases between.